The rows below give T cell receptor beta chains drawn from one sample of a study of cytomegalovirus exposure and HLA in healthy donors. The repertoire was sequenced with immunoSEQ multiplex PCR; TCRdb's copy has only in-frame clones and lacks some. Counted here are about 190,000 clones, around 75% occurring once; the ten biggest clones make up approximately 6%. The sequencing sample was made of PBMCs. These receptors were collected from a woman between 25 and 40 years old in good health and CMV-seropositive. CDR3s include the opening cysteine and the closing phenylalanine or tryptophan. Each record gives: D gene, J gene, clone size, V gene, CDR3 length, CDR3 DNA, CDR3 protein. The D gene is left open where the match is weak. The size entry is marked missing in some rows and otherwise reads once, few, many or a size class.

d_call: TRBD1; j_call: TRBJ2-2; clone_size: NA; v_call: TRBV11-1; cdr3_length: 14; cdr3_nt: TGTGCCAGCAGCCAAGGGACAGACCGTGGGGAGCTGTTTTTT; cdr3_aa: CASSQGTDRGELFF
d_call: NA; j_call: TRBJ2-3; clone_size: NA; v_call: TRBV7-9; cdr3_length: 14; cdr3_nt: TGTGCCAGCAGCCTCGGGGGGCCGGGGGATACGCAGTATTTT; cdr3_aa: CASSLGGPGDTQYF
d_call: NA; j_call: TRBJ1-5; clone_size: NA; v_call: TRBV19; cdr3_length: 14; cdr3_nt: TGTGCCAGTAGACACAGGGATAGCAATCAGCCCCAGCATTTT; cdr3_aa: CASRHRDSNQPQHF
d_call: NA; j_call: TRBJ1-1; clone_size: NA; v_call: TRBV10-3; cdr3_length: 14; cdr3_nt: TGTGCCATCAGTGACAGGGTGTTGAGCACTGAAGCTTTCTTT; cdr3_aa: CAISDRVLSTEAFF
d_call: NA; j_call: TRBJ2-7; clone_size: NA; v_call: TRBV7-6; cdr3_length: 15; cdr3_nt: TGTGCCAGCAGCTTAGCCCCCGGGGGGCTCAGCGAGCAGTACTTC; cdr3_aa: CASSLAPGGLSEQYF
d_call: TRBD1; j_call: TRBJ1-2; clone_size: NA; v_call: TRBV10-2; cdr3_length: 14; cdr3_nt: TGCGCCAGCAGCGGACAGGGGGCAAGGTATGGCTACACCTTC; cdr3_aa: CASSGQGARYGYTF
d_call: TRBD2; j_call: TRBJ2-1; clone_size: NA; v_call: TRBV7-6; cdr3_length: 14; cdr3_nt: TGTGCCAGCAGCTTTGCGGGAGCAGTTAATGAGCAGTTCTTC; cdr3_aa: CASSFAGAVNEQFF
d_call: TRBD2; j_call: TRBJ2-7; clone_size: NA; v_call: TRBV5-1; cdr3_length: 14; cdr3_nt: TGCGCCAGCAGCTACGGGGGGAATAACTACGAGCAGTACTTC; cdr3_aa: CASSYGGNNYEQYF
d_call: TRBD2; j_call: TRBJ2-4; clone_size: NA; v_call: TRBV2; cdr3_length: 17; cdr3_nt: TGTGCCAGCAGTGAATTCATATTTGCGGGAGAGGGGAACATTCAGTACTTC; cdr3_aa: CASSEFIFAGEGNIQYF
d_call: NA; j_call: TRBJ1-2; clone_size: NA; v_call: TRBV4-3; cdr3_length: 15; cdr3_nt: TGCGCCAGCAGCCAAGGCACAGGGACTAACTATGGCTACACCTTC; cdr3_aa: CASSQGTGTNYGYTF
d_call: NA; j_call: TRBJ1-5; clone_size: NA; v_call: TRBV7-9; cdr3_length: 13; cdr3_nt: TGTGCCAGCAGCTTGATTGAGGGATCAGCCCAGCATTTT; cdr3_aa: CASSLIEGSAQHF
d_call: TRBD1; j_call: TRBJ2-1; clone_size: NA; v_call: TRBV19; cdr3_length: 15; cdr3_nt: TGTGCCAGTAGTATTGTACAGGGGGCGCTTGGTGAGCAGTTCTTC; cdr3_aa: CASSIVQGALGEQFF
d_call: NA; j_call: TRBJ2-1; clone_size: once; v_call: TRBV4-1; cdr3_length: 15; cdr3_nt: TGCGCCAGCAGCCAAGACTCAGGGCCGTACAATGAGCAGTTCTTC; cdr3_aa: CASSQDSGPYNEQFF
d_call: TRBD1; j_call: TRBJ1-5; clone_size: NA; v_call: TRBV10-2; cdr3_length: 16; cdr3_nt: TGCGCCAGCAGTGACCCTTACAGGACAGGGGCTCAGCCCCAGCATTTT; cdr3_aa: CASSDPYRTGAQPQHF
d_call: TRBD2; j_call: TRBJ2-4; clone_size: NA; v_call: TRBV14; cdr3_length: 14; cdr3_nt: TGTGCCAGCAGCCGGGGACTAGCGCGGGACATTCAGTACTTC; cdr3_aa: CASSRGLARDIQYF